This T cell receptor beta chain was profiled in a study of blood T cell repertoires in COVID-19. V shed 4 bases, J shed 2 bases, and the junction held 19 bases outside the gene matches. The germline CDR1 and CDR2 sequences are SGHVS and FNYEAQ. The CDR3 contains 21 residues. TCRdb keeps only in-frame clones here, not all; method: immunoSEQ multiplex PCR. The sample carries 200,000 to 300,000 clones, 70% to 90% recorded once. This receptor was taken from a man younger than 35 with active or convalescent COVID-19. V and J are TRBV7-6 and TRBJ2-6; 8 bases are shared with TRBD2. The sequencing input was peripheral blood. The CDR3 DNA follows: TGTGCCAGCAGCTCACCCCGAGGTAGCGGGGTTCCTTCGCCTGGGGCCAACGTCCTGACTTTC. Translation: CASSSPRGSGVPSPGANVLTF. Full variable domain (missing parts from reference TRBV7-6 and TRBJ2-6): GAGVSQSPRYKVTKRGQDVALRCDPISGHVSLYWYRQALGQGPEFLTYFNYEAQQDKSGLPNDRFSAERPEGSISTLTIQRTEQRDSAMYRCASSSPRGSGVPSPGANVLTFGAGSRLTVL.